This TCR beta chain was sequenced during a study of shared T cell receptors in the human thymus. This table comes from immunoSEQ multiplex PCR, and its TCRdb copy is limited to in-frame clones, with some not included. The profile shows hundreds of thousands of clones, more than 85% of them singletons. Germline V lookup: CDR1 MNHEY, CDR2 SMNVEV (reference sequence). Trimming pared 4 bases from V and 8 bases from J, leaving 18 bases between. The CDR3 is 14 residues long. What was sequenced was thymocytes. This TCR came from a human donor. V and J are TRBV27 and TRBJ2-7; TRBD2 is a possible D gene (6 bases). The CDR3 loop reads CASSYKPTGGKQYF. As DNA, the CDR3 is TGTGCCAGCAGTTACAAGCCTACCGGAGGGAAGCAGTACTTC.